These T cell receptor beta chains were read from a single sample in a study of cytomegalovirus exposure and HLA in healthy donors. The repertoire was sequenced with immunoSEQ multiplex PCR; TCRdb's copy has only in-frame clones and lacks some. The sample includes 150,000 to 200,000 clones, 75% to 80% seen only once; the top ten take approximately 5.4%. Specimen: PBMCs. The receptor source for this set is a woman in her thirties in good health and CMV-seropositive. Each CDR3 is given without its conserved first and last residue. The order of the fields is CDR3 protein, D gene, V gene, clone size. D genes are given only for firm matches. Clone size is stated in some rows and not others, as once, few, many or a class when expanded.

cdr3_aa: ASSGGQTIVDQPQH; d_call: TRBD1; v_call: TRBV6-1; clone_size: NA
cdr3_aa: ASSLAIGSTGELF; d_call: NA; v_call: TRBV7-9; clone_size: NA
cdr3_aa: ASSLIAGGGTGELF; d_call: TRBD2; v_call: TRBV27; clone_size: NA
cdr3_aa: ASSSLNRDYGYT; d_call: NA; v_call: TRBV5-4; clone_size: once
cdr3_aa: ASSYHKTGETF; d_call: NA; v_call: TRBV6-6; clone_size: few
cdr3_aa: ASRNGGSGNTEAF; d_call: NA; v_call: TRBV11-3; clone_size: NA
cdr3_aa: ASSLLQGRGRTTEAF; d_call: TRBD1; v_call: TRBV5-6; clone_size: NA
cdr3_aa: ASSIDPSGTYEQY; d_call: NA; v_call: TRBV19; clone_size: once
cdr3_aa: ASSVGDRGGYQPQH; d_call: TRBD1; v_call: TRBV9; clone_size: NA
cdr3_aa: ASSSSGGTDTQY; d_call: TRBD2; v_call: TRBV19; clone_size: NA
cdr3_aa: ASSLQGAMNTEAF; d_call: TRBD1; v_call: TRBV27; clone_size: few
cdr3_aa: ASSVSMQGNEQY; d_call: NA; v_call: TRBV9; clone_size: NA
cdr3_aa: ASSIAGGSNSPLH; d_call: NA; v_call: TRBV19; clone_size: NA
cdr3_aa: ASSLKAGGMTRETQY; d_call: TRBD2; v_call: TRBV27; clone_size: once
cdr3_aa: ASSTFPLRSNQPQH; d_call: NA; v_call: TRBV19; clone_size: NA
cdr3_aa: ASGQVWGGELF; d_call: TRBD2; v_call: TRBV4-1; clone_size: NA
cdr3_aa: ASSLGEGQTYEQY; d_call: NA; v_call: TRBV5-6; clone_size: NA
cdr3_aa: ATRGEYNEQF; d_call: NA; v_call: TRBV2; clone_size: NA
cdr3_aa: ASSLEPGTGRAGELF; d_call: TRBD1; v_call: TRBV5-4; clone_size: NA
cdr3_aa: ASSLQETGLGGYT; d_call: TRBD1; v_call: TRBV27; clone_size: NA
cdr3_aa: ASSLGPLYGYT; d_call: NA; v_call: TRBV5-5; clone_size: NA
cdr3_aa: ASKWASTDTQY; d_call: NA; v_call: TRBV19; clone_size: NA
cdr3_aa: SVEDRAGVPYGYT; d_call: NA; v_call: TRBV29-1; clone_size: NA
cdr3_aa: ASSWRGPRDEQY; d_call: NA; v_call: TRBV6-5; clone_size: NA
cdr3_aa: ASSPLPLTENYGYT; d_call: NA; v_call: TRBV6-6; clone_size: NA
cdr3_aa: ASSAGDRLRSGNTIY; d_call: NA; v_call: TRBV6-1; clone_size: NA
cdr3_aa: ASRDRDRLIISGNTIY; d_call: TRBD1; v_call: TRBV6-9; clone_size: NA
cdr3_aa: ASSESPWNTGELF; d_call: NA; v_call: TRBV2; clone_size: NA
cdr3_aa: ASSYSTGSDTF; d_call: TRBD1; v_call: TRBV6-5; clone_size: NA
cdr3_aa: ASSQHAAGTEIRWATNEKLF; d_call: TRBD1; v_call: TRBV4-3; clone_size: NA
cdr3_aa: ASSFLENTEAF; d_call: NA; v_call: TRBV6-5; clone_size: NA